A selection of T cell receptor beta chains follows, all from one sample in a study of cytomegalovirus exposure and HLA in healthy donors. TCRdb's copy holds only in-frame clones and misses some; the assay was immunoSEQ multiplex PCR. This sample has roughly 130,000 clones, with roughly 80% found just once. Sequencing was done on a sample of PBMCs. These receptors all come from a man younger than 45 in good health and CMV-seronegative. Both conserved end residues are part of each CDR3. D genes are given only for firm matches. Some rows have no size entry. The others give once, few or many, or a class for an expanded clone.

v_call	j_call	d_call	cdr3_length	clone_size	cdr3_aa	cdr3_nt
TRBV9	TRBJ2-6	TRBD1	18	NA	CASSVSPGQGSGANGLTF	TGTGCCAGCAGCGTTTCCCCGGGACAGGGTTCTGGGGCCAACGGCCTGACTTTC
TRBV9	TRBJ1-2	NA	15	NA	CASSPGEAQEWSYTF	TGTGCCAGCAGCCCGGGGGAGGCCCAGGAATGGAGCTACACCTTC
TRBV5-6	TRBJ2-7	NA	13	NA	CASSLLLADEQYF	TGTGCCAGCAGCTTGTTGCTAGCCGACGAGCAGTACTTC
TRBV7-8	TRBJ1-5	TRBD1	18	NA	CASSLARTGAYSNQPQHF	TGTGCCAGCAGCTTAGCGCGGACAGGGGCTTATAGCAATCAGCCCCAGCATTTT
TRBV5-4	TRBJ2-7	TRBD2	15	NA	CASSLTSGGPGEQYF	TGTGCCAGCAGCTTGACTAGCGGGGGGCCGGGCGAGCAGTACTTC
TRBV5-4	TRBJ2-3	TRBD2	15	NA	CASTLGGRDTDTQYF	TGTGCCAGCACCTTGGGGGGGAGGGACACAGATACGCAGTATTTT
TRBV5-1	TRBJ2-1	TRBD2	16	NA	CASTLSSGGVEDEQFF	TGCGCCAGCACCCTATCTTCTGGGGGGGTAGAGGATGAGCAGTTCTTC
TRBV19	TRBJ1-4	TRBD1	15	once	CASRDRGGGNEKLFF	TGTGCCAGTAGGGACAGGGGTGGAGGAAATGAAAAACTGTTTTTT
TRBV5-1	TRBJ1-1	TRBD1	15	NA	CASRYPTGGEGEAFF	TGCGCCAGTCGATACCCTACAGGGGGCGAAGGTGAAGCTTTCTTT
TRBV5-6	TRBJ2-2	TRBD1	16	NA	CASSPRTGKNTGELFF	TGTGCCAGCAGCCCCCGGACAGGCAAGAACACTGGGGAGCTGTTTTTT
TRBV5-1	TRBJ2-5	NA	14	NA	CASSYRDSGETQYF	TGCGCCAGCAGCTACCGGGACAGCGGGGAGACCCAGTACTTC
TRBV5-5	TRBJ1-4	TRBD1	16	NA	CASSYPGTGNDEKLFF	TGTGCCAGCAGCTACCCGGGGACAGGGAATGATGAAAAACTGTTTTTT
TRBV7-9	TRBJ1-1	NA	11	NA	CASSFNWWAFF	TGTGCCAGCAGCTTTAACTGGTGGGCTTTCTTT
TRBV9	TRBJ2-2	TRBD1	15	NA	CASSPSGGESGELFF	TGTGCCAGCAGTCCATCAGGGGGTGAATCCGGGGAGCTGTTTTTT
TRBV27	TRBJ2-7	TRBD1	16	NA	CASSSIRGRGSYEQYF	TGTGCCAGCAGTTCCATCAGGGGGCGCGGATCCTACGAGCAGTACTTC
TRBV6-5	TRBJ1-1	NA	13	few	CASRLAGDAEAFF	TGTGCCAGCAGACTCGCAGGGGACGCTGAAGCTTTCTTT
TRBV14	TRBJ1-6	TRBD1	14	NA	CASSQNRGNSPLHF	TGTGCCAGCAGCCAAAACAGGGGGAATTCACCCCTCCACTTT
TRBV4-3	TRBJ2-6	NA	16	NA	CASSQEPGSGANVLTF	TGCGCCAGCAGCCAAGAGCCCGGCTCTGGGGCCAACGTCCTGACTTTC
TRBV15	TRBJ2-1	NA	11	few	CATSRGNEQFF	TGTGCCACCAGCCGGGGCAATGAGCAGTTCTTC
TRBV27	TRBJ2-7	TRBD1	16	NA	CASSLSFGTGTYEQYF	TGTGCCAGCAGTTTATCCTTCGGGACAGGAACCTACGAGCAGTACTTC
TRBV5-1	TRBJ1-4	TRBD1	13	NA	CASSLQGNEKLFF	TGCGCCAGCAGCTTACAGGGGAATGAAAAACTGTTTTTT
TRBV5-1	TRBJ2-3	NA	17	NA	CASSLAPAARDTDTQYF	TGCGCCAGCAGCTTGGCCCCGGCAGCCCGGGACACAGATACGCAGTATTTT
TRBV27	TRBJ1-6	TRBD1	16	NA	CASSPTSTGMISPLHF	TGTGCCAGCAGTCCTACGTCGACAGGGATGATTTCACCCCTCCACTTT
TRBV18	TRBJ1-1	NA	14	NA	CASSPPGANTEAFF	TGTGCCAGCTCACCACCGGGAGCGAACACTGAAGCTTTCTTT
TRBV11-2	TRBJ2-1	NA	12	NA	CASSPQGNEQFF	TGTGCCAGCAGCCCTCAGGGCAATGAGCAGTTCTTC
TRBV5-6	TRBJ2-3	TRBD2	15	NA	CASSPGTSSADTQYF	TGTGCCAGCAGCCCAGGGACTAGTTCGGCAGATACGCAGTATTTT
TRBV7-6	TRBJ2-1	TRBD2	15	NA	CASSNLAGGGNEQFF	TGTGCCAGCAGCAACTTAGCGGGGGGGGGCAATGAGCAGTTCTTC
TRBV2	TRBJ2-2	TRBD2	16	few	CASSTGTRSGTGELFF	TGTGCCAGCAGCACCGGGACTAGGTCGGGGACCGGGGAGCTGTTTTTT
TRBV29-1	TRBJ2-5	NA	13	NA	CSSLGGAGETQYF	TGCAGCTCACTTGGGGGGGCCGGCGAGACCCAGTACTTC
TRBV14	TRBJ2-6	NA	20	NA	CASSQDPLSPRGSGANGLTF	TGTGCCAGCAGCCAAGATCCCTTATCGCCCAGAGGCTCTGGGGCCAACGGCCTGACTTTC
TRBV9	TRBJ2-7	TRBD2	14	few	CASSVELAADEQYF	TGTGCCAGCAGCGTAGAACTAGCGGCGGATGAGCAGTACTTC
TRBV6-5	TRBJ1-1	NA	11	NA	CTLRENTEAFF	TGTACCCTACGGGAGAACACTGAAGCTTTCTTT
TRBV30	TRBJ2-3	TRBD2	14	NA	CAWISGGATDTQYF	TGTGCCTGGATAAGCGGGGGAGCCACAGATACGCAGTATTTT
TRBV9	TRBJ2-1	NA	15	NA	CASSVGDGGYNEQFF	TGTGCCAGCAGCGTCGGGGACGGGGGCTACAATGAGCAGTTCTTC
TRBV25-1	TRBJ2-5	NA	12	NA	CASSEWRETQYF	TGTGCCAGCAGTGAATGGCGGGAGACCCAGTACTTC
TRBV5-1	TRBJ2-7	TRBD1	15	NA	CASSPGQGLSYEQYF	TGCGCCAGCAGCCCTGGACAGGGGCTCTCCTACGAGCAGTACTTC
TRBV7-2	TRBJ2-4	TRBD1	14	NA	CASSPRTGKNIQYF	TGTGCCAGCAGCCCTCGGACAGGGAAAAACATTCAGTACTTC
TRBV4-3	TRBJ2-1	NA	17	NA	CASSQDRGWSSYNEQFF	TGCGCCAGCAGCCAAGATCGTGGCTGGAGCTCCTACAATGAGCAGTTCTTC
TRBV4-2	TRBJ1-1	NA	13	NA	CASNGVDNTEAFF	TGTGCCAGCAACGGGGTGGATAACACTGAAGCTTTCTTT
TRBV10-3	TRBJ2-2	TRBD2	18	NA	CATGPRLAGGSNTGELFF	TGTGCCACGGGGCCCCGGCTAGCGGGGGGCTCGAACACCGGGGAGCTGTTTTTT
TRBV27	TRBJ2-6	NA	16	NA	CASSEDSLGGANVLTF	TGTGCCAGCAGCGAGGACAGCTTGGGAGGGGCCAACGTCCTGACTTTC
TRBV10-3	TRBJ1-1	NA	12	NA	CAISDGSTEAFF	TGTGCCATCAGTGACGGTAGCACTGAAGCTTTCTTT
TRBV19	TRBJ1-4	NA	14	NA	CASRRTGGDEKLFF	TGTGCCAGCCGCAGGACTGGGGGCGATGAAAAACTGTTTTTT
TRBV11-3	TRBJ2-2	NA	14	NA	CASSRGINTGELFF	TGTGCCAGCAGCCGCGGGATCAACACCGGGGAGCTGTTTTTT
TRBV25-1	TRBJ2-2	NA	13	NA	CASSTRDTGELFF	TGTGCCAGCAGTACTAGGGACACCGGGGAGCTGTTTTTT
TRBV27	TRBJ2-2	TRBD1	16	NA	CASSPPGQGGTGELFF	TGTGCCAGCAGTCCCCCGGGACAGGGAGGGACCGGGGAGCTGTTTTTT
TRBV9	TRBJ2-7	NA	14	NA	CASSGGAGSYEQYF	TGTGCCAGCAGTGGGGGGGCGGGCTCCTACGAGCAGTACTTC
TRBV15	TRBJ2-1	NA	14	once	CATSRSAQSSEQFF	TGTGCCACCAGCAGATCCGCCCAATCGAGTGAGCAGTTCTTC
TRBV15	TRBJ2-6	NA	16	NA	CATSRLTGISTNGLTF	TGTGCCACCAGCAGACTTACAGGGATAAGTACCAACGGCCTGACTTTC
TRBV7-9	TRBJ2-1	TRBD2	15	NA	CASSLGGGSYNEQFF	TGTGCCAGCAGCTTAGGCGGGGGCTCCTACAATGAGCAGTTCTTC
TRBV5-4	TRBJ2-1	TRBD2	18	NA	CASSPMGRGGVGSNEQFF	TGTGCCAGCAGCCCTATGGGGCGGGGGGGCGTAGGCTCTAATGAGCAGTTCTTC
TRBV10-3	TRBJ1-2	TRBD1	17	NA	CAISERAGGDSNYGYTF	TGTGCCATCAGTGAGAGGGCAGGGGGCGATAGTAACTATGGCTACACCTTC
TRBV27	TRBJ2-1	TRBD2	16	few	CASRTGRVAGLNEQFF	TGTGCCAGCAGAACCGGGAGGGTAGCGGGGCTCAATGAGCAGTTCTTC